The next 21 T cell receptor beta chains were all read from a single sample in a study of T cell changes during pregnancy in multiple sclerosis. Only in-frame clones appear in the TCRdb table, and some are missing; sequencing was by immunoSEQ multiplex PCR. The sample lists some 110,000 clones; roughly nine tenths were seen once. Sequencing used peripheral blood, obtained before pregnancy. The receptors come from a female donor with multiple sclerosis, enrolled in a pregnancy study.

J is TRBJ2-5 and V is TRBV9; TRBD2 is a possible D gene (7 bases). V shed 0 bases and J shed 5 bases, with 20 bases lying between them. Per the germline V gene, CDR1 is SGDLS and CDR2 is YYNGEE. The CDR3 has 17 residues. The chain's CDR3 is CASSVADLWGRGETQYF. The DNA of the CDR3 is TGTGCCAGCAGCGTAGCCGACTTGTGGGGGCGGGGGGAGACCCAGTACTTC.

About this clone: The same CDR3 also results from other DNA sequences found in this sample. This sequence joins TRBV11-3 and TRBJ1-1; D perhaps matches TRBD1 (5 bases). The CDR3 runs 15 residues. Germline V lookup: CDR1 SGHNT, CDR2 YENEEA. V lost 1 base and J 1 base, leaving 10 bases between the germline ends. CDR3 loop: CASSLGQGENTEAFF. As DNA, the CDR3 is TGTGCCAGCAGCTTAGGCCAGGGTGAGAACACTGAAGCTTTCTTT.

This chain connects TRBV15 to TRBJ2-3, with 8 bases aligning to TRBD2. Germline V lookup: CDR1 LNHNV, CDR2 YYDKDF (reference sequence). CDR3 length equals 16 residues. V shed 1 base and J 3 bases; nucleotides not matched to a gene: 6. The CDR3 DNA sequence: TGTGCCACCAGCAGAGGAGGGCCGGGGGGGACAGATACGCAGTATTTT. Amino acids: CATSRGGPGGTDTQYF.

The chain uses TRBV6-1 and TRBJ1-5; 10 bases align to TRBD1. The CDR3 has 17 residues. Germline lookup yields CDR1 MNHNS and CDR2 SASEGT. V trimming: 3 bases; J trimming: 2 bases; junction bases outside the gene matches: 7. This chain's CDR3 is CASSDWAGTGGNQPQHF. The CDR3 DNA sequence: TGTGCCAGCAGTGATTGGGCCGGGACAGGGGGCAATCAGCCCCAGCATTTT.

The V call is TRBV4-1, the J call TRBJ1-2, with a weak D call TRBD1 (6 bases). The germline V and J ends were trimmed by 0 bases and 5 bases, with 13 bases remaining between them. This CDR3 has 15 residues. CDR1 is MGHRA, CDR2 YSYEKL, per germline. The CDR3 spells CASSQDVAGAYGYTF. The CDR3 coding sequence is TGCGCCAGCAGCCAAGATGTAGCAGGGGCATATGGCTACACCTTC.

The V and J genes are TRBV2 and TRBJ1-1, with a tentative D call TRBD1 (6 bases). Germline values: CDR1 SNHLY, CDR2 FYNNEI. This CDR3 spans 13 amino acids. V was cut by 7 bases and J by 3 bases, with 12 bases left in between. The CDR3, as DNA: TGTGCCAGCATTCCAGGGGAAGACACTGAAGCTTTCTTT. Its protein product is CASIPGEDTEAFF. Combining the CDR3 with reference TRBV2 and TRBJ1-1 gives the whole variable domain EPEVTQTPSHQVTQMGQEVILRCVPISNHLYFYWYRQILGQKVEFLVSFYNNEISEKSEIFDDQFSVERPDGSNFTLKIRSTKLEDSAMYFCASIPGEDTEAFFGQGTRLTVV.

The chain's CDR3 is CASSLSGAGYTEAFF. In DNA, the CDR3 is TGTGCCAGCAGCTTATCAGGGGCTGGGTACACTGAAGCTTTCTTT. The chain employs TRBV11-2 and TRBJ1-1; perhaps TRBD1 as D (6 bases). V gave up 2 bases and J gave up 3 bases, with 13 bases separating them. Germline assignment: CDR1 SGHAT and CDR2 FQNNGV. CDR3 length: 15 residues.

The gene calls are TRBV7-2 and TRBJ2-6; no clear D gene. V lost 0 bases and J 0 bases, leaving 9 bases between the germline ends. The V gene's germline CDR1 is SGHTA and CDR2 FQGNSA. The CDR3 length is 17 residues. The CDR3 DNA reads TGTGCCAGCAGCTTAGCCGCCTCTAGCTCTGGGGCCAACGTCCTGACTTTC. Translated, it gives CASSLAASSSGANVLTF.

This chain connects TRBV15 to TRBJ2-5; maybe TRBD1 (5 bases). The V gene's germline CDR1 is LNHNV and CDR2 YYDKDF (reference sequence). The CDR3 contains 14 residues. Deletions cut 1 base from V and 1 base from J, with 7 bases between. The CDR3 sequence: CATSRGGSQETQYF. The DNA of the CDR3 is TGTGCCACCAGCAGAGGGGGCAGCCAAGAGACCCAGTACTTC.

The chain employs TRBV27 and TRBJ2-7; D is ambiguous. Trimming pared 3 bases from V and 3 bases from J, leaving 9 bases between. This CDR3 has 13 residues. From germline, CDR1 is MNHEY and CDR2 SMNVEV (reference sequence). The CDR3 DNA sequence: TGTGCCAGCAGTTTGGGCAGTTACTACGAGCAGTACTTC. Amino acids: CASSLGSYYEQYF.

The chain combines TRBV29-1 with TRBJ2-1, with 13 nucleotides matching TRBD2. After removal of 1 base from V and 10 bases from J, the junction contained 7 bases not matched to a gene. The CDR3 spans 15 residues. Per the germline V gene, CDR1 is SQVTM and CDR2 is ANQGSEA. The CDR3 here is CSVEGGTSGTGEQFF. DNA for the CDR3: TGCAGCGTTGAAGGGGGGACTAGCGGGACTGGCGAGCAGTTCTTC.

The gene calls are TRBV30 and TRBJ2-6; the D gene is possibly TRBD2 (5 bases). Trimming removed 1 base from V and 4 bases from J, with 8 bases in between. Germline CDR1 GTSNPN, CDR2 SVGIG (reference sequence). The CDR3 runs to 14 residues. DNA for the CDR3: TGTGCCTGGAGTGGAGGGTCGGGGGCCAACGTCCTGACTTTC. This sequence encodes CAWSGGSGANVLTF.

CDR3 region: CASTRSAGGAEQYF. CDR3 nucleotides: TGTGCCAGCACCCGGTCGGCGGGAGGGGCCGAGCAGTACTTC. The chain uses TRBV28 and TRBJ2-7, with 9 positions matching TRBD2. This CDR3 contains 14 residues. V shed 7 bases and J 6 bases; nucleotides not matched to a gene: 10. Germline lookup yields CDR1 MDHEN and CDR2 SYDVKM.

The chain links TRBV10-3 to TRBJ2-3, with D tentatively TRBD2 (6 bases). Trimming removed 9 bases at V and 0 bases at J, with 10 bases between. This CDR3 has 13 amino acids. Per the germline V gene, CDR1 is ENHRY and CDR2 is SYGVKD. CDR3 sequence: CAMRDSSTDTQYF. The CDR3 DNA is TGTGCCATGCGGGATTCTAGCACAGATACGCAGTATTTT.

This chain joins TRBV5-1 and TRBJ2-2; possible D gene TRBD2, 5 bases. V shed 5 bases and J shed 1 base, with 15 bases lying between them. CDR1 SGHRS and CDR2 YFSETQ come from the germline V gene. The CDR3 runs to 16 residues. The CDR3 DNA follows: TGCGCCAGCAGACCGGGGTCCGGCCTGAACACCGGGGAGCTGTTTTTT. It encodes CASRPGSGLNTGELFF.

V and J are TRBV5-1 and TRBJ1-4; D gene unclear. The CDR3 extends over 14 amino acids. In germline, CDR1 is SGHRS, CDR2 YFSETQ. V was shortened by 4 bases and J by 4 bases, with 11 bases between the two germline ends. The DNA for the CDR3 is TGCGCCAGCAGCCCCGGCGGGTTTAATGAAAAACTGTTTTTT. Translating gives CASSPGGFNEKLFF.

The gene calls are TRBV21-1 and TRBJ1-4; TRBD1 was called by the table and not checked on the DNA. TRBV21-1 is tagged as a pseudogene. The CDR3 is 16 amino acids. The CDR3 coding sequence is TGTGCCAGCAGCAAAGGGTTAGGGACAGGTTTTTTTAGACTGTTTTTT. Protein product: CASSKGLGTGFFRLFF.

The rearrangement links TRBV7-8 to TRBJ1-4, with unresolved D. Trimming shortened V by 5 bases and J by 2 bases, and 12 bases separated the two germline ends. CDR3 size: 15 residues. CDR1 is SGHVS, CDR2 FQNEAQ, per germline. The CDR3 DNA reads as TGTGCCAGCAGCCTCGGAGACGTCACTAATGAAAAACTGTTTTTT. It specifies CASSLGDVTNEKLFF.

The chain joins TRBV7-3 to TRBJ2-5; D is undetermined. The CDR3 totals 14 residues. Germline V lookup: CDR1 SGHTA, CDR2 FQGTGA. V lost 1 base, J lost 0 bases, and 6 bases lay in between. Written as DNA, the CDR3 is TGTGCCAGCAGCTTAAATCCGGACCAAGAGACCCAGTACTTC. This codes for CASSLNPDQETQYF.

The V and J genes are TRBV30 and TRBJ1-6; TRBD1 matches at 7 bases. The trim removed 2 bases at V and 7 bases at J, leaving 2 bases unmatched. CDR1 and CDR2 from the germline V gene are GTSNPN and SVGIG (reference sequence). This CDR3 is 13 amino acids long. The CDR3 sequence: CAWSPQGNSPLHF. CDR3 DNA: TGTGCCTGGAGTCCACAGGGGAATTCACCCCTCCACTTT.

The chain has TRBV4-2 and TRBJ2-5; D is ambiguous. The germline gives CDR1 LGHNA, CDR2 YNFKEQ. Between the trimmed V and J ends, which lost 2 bases and 4 bases, there was a span of 8 bases. There are 13 residues in the CDR3. This CDR3 reads CASSQTPGETQYF. The CDR3 coding sequence is TGTGCCAGCAGCCAAACCCCCGGAGAGACCCAGTACTTC.